Listed below are T cell receptor beta chains from one sample, sequenced in a study of T-cell memory formation after mild COVID-19. TCRdb re-analysed the 5' RACE reads in MiXCR, keeping a single row per CDR3 protein. The data hold fewer than 350,000 distinct CDR3 sequences, with roughly 15% observed a single time. The sequenced sample was PBMCs or a T cell subset sorted from them (not recorded which). The receptors derive from a man aged 18 to 35 who had mild COVID-19 (a few samples of this study predate the infection). Cell type and time point are not known. CDR3s include the opening cysteine and the closing phenylalanine or tryptophan. The order of the fields is D gene, J gene, clone size, V gene, CDR3 protein, CDR3 DNA. The D gene is left open where the match is weak. Clone size is not always given. Where it is, it says once, few, many or a class for expanded clones.

>TRBD1|TRBJ2-1|many|TRBV5-1
CASSLTGQGVYEQFF
TGCGCCAGCAGCCTGACGGGACAGGGGGTTTATGAGCAGTTCTTC
>.|TRBJ2-1|few|TRBV4-1
CASSQDVGGIDEQFF
TGCGCCAGCAGCCAAGACGTAGGGGGAATCGATGAGCAGTTCTTC
>TRBD1|TRBJ1-6|few|TRBV5-4
CASSSDRSFSPLHF
TGTGCCAGCAGCTCGGACAGGAGCTTTTCACCCCTCCACTTT
>.|TRBJ1-1|.|TRBV7-9
CASSLGGLRAFF
TGTGCCAGCAGCTTAGGGGGTCTTCGGGCTTTCTTT
>.|TRBJ2-6|.|TRBV28
CASSLGGPGRSSGRAF
TGTGCCAGCAGTTTAGGGGGTCCAGGACGGTCCTCTGGTAGGGCTTTC
>.|TRBJ2-1|.|TRBV6-2/TRBV6-3
CASSLSVQGPNEQFF
TGTGCCAGCAGTCTCTCGGTGCAGGGCCCCAATGAGCAGTTCTTC
>.|TRBJ1-4|.|TRBV19
CASSPKTRIANEKLFF
TGTGCCAGTAGTCCTAAGACCCGGATCGCTAATGAAAAACTGTTTTTT
>.|TRBJ1-3|few|TRBV12-3/TRBV12-4
CASIIGGHTGNTIYF
TGTGCCAGCATTATCGGGGGGCATACTGGAAACACCATATATTTT
>.|TRBJ1-4|.|TRBV25-1
CASSEFFGEKLFF
TGTGCCAGCAGTGAATTTTTCGGCGAAAAACTGTTTTTT
>.|TRBJ1-5|.|TRBV7-9
CASSSAGGPWNQPQHF
TGTGCCAGCAGCTCCGCCGGGGGGCCCTGGAATCAGCCCCAGCATTTT